The sequence of this TCR beta chain was determined in a study of T cell repertoires in cytomegalovirus infection. At the level of the study: The public TCR beta signatures pointed to both CMV infection and matching HLA type. Study-level findings and limits: Ex vivo responses were dominated by HLA-C-restricted CMV-specific TCR beta clonotypes.

In this sample, this clonotype turned up a few times. The antigen is undetermined. Trimming left V 4 bases short and J 5 bases short, with 14 bases between. The CDR3 sequence is 13 residues long. The germline CDR1 and CDR2 sequences are DFQATT and SNEGSKA (reference sequence). One entry per CDR3 protein, called by TCRdb with MiXCR from the reads. The sample lists about 180,000 distinct CDR3 sequences; 15% to 20% were seen once. The rearrangement links TRBV20-1 to TRBJ1-2; D is perhaps TRBD1 (6 bases). The specimen was CD8+ T cells from PBMCs. The sequence derives from a human donor in good health (CMV status not recorded). Some clones in this sample may be carry-over from other donors' samples. The CDR3 sequence is CSATLRTDYGYTF. Written as DNA, the CDR3 is TGCAGTGCTACCCTACGGACAGATTATGGCTACACCTTC.